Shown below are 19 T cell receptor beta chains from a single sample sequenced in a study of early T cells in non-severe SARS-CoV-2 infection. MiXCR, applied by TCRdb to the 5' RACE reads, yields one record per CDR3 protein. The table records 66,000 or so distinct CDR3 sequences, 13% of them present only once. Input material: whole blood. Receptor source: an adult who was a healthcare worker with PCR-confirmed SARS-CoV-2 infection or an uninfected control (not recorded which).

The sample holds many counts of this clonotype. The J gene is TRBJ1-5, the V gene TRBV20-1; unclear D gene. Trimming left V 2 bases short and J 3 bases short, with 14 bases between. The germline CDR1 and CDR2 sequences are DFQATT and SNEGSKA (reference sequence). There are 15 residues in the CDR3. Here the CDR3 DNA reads TGCAGTGCTAGACCCGTTGGCCTCCTCAATCAGCCCCAGCATTTT. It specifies CSARPVGLLNQPQHF.

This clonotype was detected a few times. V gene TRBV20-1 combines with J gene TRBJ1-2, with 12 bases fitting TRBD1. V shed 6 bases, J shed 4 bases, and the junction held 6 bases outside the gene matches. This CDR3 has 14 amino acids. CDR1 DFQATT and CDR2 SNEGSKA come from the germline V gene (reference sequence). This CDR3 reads CSAGTGGVSYGYTF. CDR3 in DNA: TGCAGTGCAGGGACAGGGGGCGTGAGCTATGGCTACACCTTC.

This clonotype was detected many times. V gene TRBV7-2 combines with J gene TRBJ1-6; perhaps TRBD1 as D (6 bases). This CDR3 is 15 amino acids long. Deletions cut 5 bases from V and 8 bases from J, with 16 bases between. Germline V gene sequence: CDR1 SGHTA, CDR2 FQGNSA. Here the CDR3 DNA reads TGTGCCAGCAGCATGTTTGGGGGCGCAGATTCACCCCTCCACTTT. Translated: CASSMFGGADSPLHF.

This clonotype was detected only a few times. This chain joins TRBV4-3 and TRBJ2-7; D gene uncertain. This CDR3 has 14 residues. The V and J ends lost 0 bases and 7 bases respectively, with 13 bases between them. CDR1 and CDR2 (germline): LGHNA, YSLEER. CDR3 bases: TGCGCCAGCAGCCAAGAATGGCCAGCCCTTGAGCAGTACTTC. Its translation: CASSQEWPALEQYF.

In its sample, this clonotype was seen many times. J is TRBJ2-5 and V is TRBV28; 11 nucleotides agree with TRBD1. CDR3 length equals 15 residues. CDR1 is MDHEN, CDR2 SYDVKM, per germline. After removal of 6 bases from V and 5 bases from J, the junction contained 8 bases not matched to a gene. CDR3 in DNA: TGTGCCAGCAGCCACTCGGGACAGGGGGGTGAGACCCAGTACTTC. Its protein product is CASSHSGQGGETQYF. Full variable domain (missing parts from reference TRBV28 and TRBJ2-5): DVKVTQSSRYLVKRTGEKVFLECVQDMDHENMFWYRQDPGLGLRLIYFSYDVKMKEKGDIPEGYSVSREKKERFSLILESASTNQTSMYLCASSHSGQGGETQYFGPGTRLLVL.

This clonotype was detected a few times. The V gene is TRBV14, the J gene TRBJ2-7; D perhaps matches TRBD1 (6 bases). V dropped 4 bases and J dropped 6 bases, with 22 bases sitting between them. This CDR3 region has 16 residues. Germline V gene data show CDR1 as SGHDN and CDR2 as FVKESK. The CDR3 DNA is TGTGCCAGCAGCCGCAACCGGGACACCCCCTCCGGCGAGCAGTACTTC. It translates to CASSRNRDTPSGEQYF.

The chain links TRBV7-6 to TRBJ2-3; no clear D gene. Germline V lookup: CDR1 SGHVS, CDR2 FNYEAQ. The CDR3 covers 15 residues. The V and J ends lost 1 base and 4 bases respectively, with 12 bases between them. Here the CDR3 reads CASSLGGPEADTQYF. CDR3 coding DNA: TGTGCCAGCAGCTTAGGAGGCCCTGAGGCAGATACGCAGTATTTT.

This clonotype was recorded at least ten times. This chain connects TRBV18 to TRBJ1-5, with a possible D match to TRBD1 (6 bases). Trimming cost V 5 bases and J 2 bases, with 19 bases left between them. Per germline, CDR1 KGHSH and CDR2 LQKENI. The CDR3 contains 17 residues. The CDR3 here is CASSKQGRGSGNQPQHF. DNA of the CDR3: TGTGCCAGCTCAAAACAGGGAAGGGGTTCTGGCAATCAGCCCCAGCATTTT. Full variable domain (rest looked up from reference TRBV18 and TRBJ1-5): NAGVMQNPRHLVRRRGQEARLRCSPMKGHSHVYWYRQLPEEGLKFMVYLQKENIIDESGMPKERFSAEFPKEGPSILRIQQVVRGDSAAYFCASSKQGRGSGNQPQHFGDGTRLSIL.

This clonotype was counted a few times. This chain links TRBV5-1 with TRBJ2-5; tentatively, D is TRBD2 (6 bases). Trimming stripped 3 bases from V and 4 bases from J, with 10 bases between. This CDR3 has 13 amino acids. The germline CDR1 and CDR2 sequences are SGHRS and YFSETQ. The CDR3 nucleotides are TGCGCCAGCAGCTCCTGGAGGGGAGAGACCCAGTACTTC. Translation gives CASSSWRGETQYF.

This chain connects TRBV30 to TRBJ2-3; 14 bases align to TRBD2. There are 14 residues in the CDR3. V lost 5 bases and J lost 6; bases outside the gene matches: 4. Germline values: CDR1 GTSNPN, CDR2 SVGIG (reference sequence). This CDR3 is CAWGTSGSSDTQYF. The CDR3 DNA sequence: TGTGCCTGGGGGACTAGCGGGAGTAGTGATACGCAGTATTTT.

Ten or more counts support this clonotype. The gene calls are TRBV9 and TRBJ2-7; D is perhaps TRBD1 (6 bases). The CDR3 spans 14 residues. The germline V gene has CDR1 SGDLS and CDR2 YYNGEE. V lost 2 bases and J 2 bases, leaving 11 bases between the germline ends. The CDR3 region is CASSVDRPPYEQYF. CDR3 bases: TGTGCCAGCAGCGTCGACAGGCCACCCTACGAGCAGTACTTC. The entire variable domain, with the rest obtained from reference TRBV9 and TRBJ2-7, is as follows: DSGVTQTPKHLITATGQRVTLRCSPRSGDLSVYWYQQSLDQGLQFLIQYYNGEERAKGNILERFSAQQFPDLHSELNLSSLELGDSALYFCASSVDRPPYEQYFGPGTRLTVT.

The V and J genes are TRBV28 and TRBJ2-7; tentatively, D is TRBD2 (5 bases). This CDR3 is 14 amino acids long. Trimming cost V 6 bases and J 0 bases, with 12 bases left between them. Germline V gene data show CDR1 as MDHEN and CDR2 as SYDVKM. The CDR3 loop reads CASRLSGPSYEQYF. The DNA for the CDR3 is TGTGCCAGCAGGTTAAGCGGACCCTCCTACGAGCAGTACTTC.

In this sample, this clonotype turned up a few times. Here the CDR3 reads CASSVASGRPAEEQYF. CDR3 bases: TGTGCCAGCAGCGTAGCTAGCGGGAGGCCCGCGGAAGAGCAGTACTTC. The V and J genes are TRBV9 and TRBJ2-7; TRBD2 matches at 11 bases. The J segment lost 7 bases and the V segment lost 0 bases, leaving 9 bases of the junction unmatched. CDR1 is SGDLS, CDR2 YYNGEE, per germline. CDR3 length: 16 amino acids. Drawing the rest from reference TRBV9 and TRBJ2-7, the complete variable domain is DSGVTQTPKHLITATGQRVTLRCSPRSGDLSVYWYQQSLDQGLQFLIQYYNGEERAKGNILERFSAQQFPDLHSELNLSSLELGDSALYFCASSVASGRPAEEQYFGPGTRLTVT.

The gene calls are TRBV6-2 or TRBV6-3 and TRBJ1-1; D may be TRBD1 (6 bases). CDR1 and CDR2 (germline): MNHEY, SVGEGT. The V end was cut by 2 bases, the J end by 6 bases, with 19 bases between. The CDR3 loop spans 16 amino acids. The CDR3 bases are TGTGCCAGCAGTTACCTTCCCGGTCTAGGGGGATCTGAAGCTTTCTTT. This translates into CASSYLPGLGGSEAFF.

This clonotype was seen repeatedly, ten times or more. The CDR3 DNA sequence: TGTGCCAGTACCCCTGACGGGGGTAACTATGGCTACACCTTC. Protein: CASTPDGGNYGYTF. V and J are TRBV19 and TRBJ1-2; tentatively, D is TRBD1 (5 bases). There are 14 residues in the CDR3. V was clipped by 7 bases and J by 1 base, with 13 bases between them. Germline-derived CDR1 and CDR2 are LNHDA and SQIVND (reference sequence).

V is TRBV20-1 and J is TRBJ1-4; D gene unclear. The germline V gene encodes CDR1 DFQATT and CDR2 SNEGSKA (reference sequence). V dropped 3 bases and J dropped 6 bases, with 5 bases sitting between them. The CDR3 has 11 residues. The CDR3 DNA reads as TGCAGTGCTAGTGGGGATGAAAAACTGTTTTTT. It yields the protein CSASGDEKLFF.

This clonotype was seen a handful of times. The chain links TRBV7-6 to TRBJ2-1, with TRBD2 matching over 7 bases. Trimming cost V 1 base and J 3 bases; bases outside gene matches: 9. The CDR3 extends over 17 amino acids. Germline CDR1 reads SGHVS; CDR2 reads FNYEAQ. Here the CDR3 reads CASSLGAGVTNYNEQFF. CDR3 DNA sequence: TGTGCCAGCAGCTTAGGGGCGGGAGTTACTAACTACAATGAGCAGTTCTTC.

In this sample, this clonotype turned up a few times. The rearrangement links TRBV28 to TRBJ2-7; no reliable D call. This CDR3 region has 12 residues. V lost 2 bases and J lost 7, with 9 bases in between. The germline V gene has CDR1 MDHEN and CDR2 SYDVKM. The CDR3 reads CASSLSVREQYF. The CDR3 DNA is TGTGCCAGCAGTTTAAGTGTCCGGGAGCAGTACTTC.

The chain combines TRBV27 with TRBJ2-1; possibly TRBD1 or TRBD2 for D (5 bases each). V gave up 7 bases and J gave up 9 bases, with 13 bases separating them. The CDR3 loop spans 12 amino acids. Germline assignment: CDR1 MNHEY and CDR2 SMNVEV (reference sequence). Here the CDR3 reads CASKRGSREQFF. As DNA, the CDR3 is TGTGCCAGCAAGAGGGGCTCCCGTGAGCAGTTCTTC.